What follows are 6 T cell receptor beta chains derived from one specimen sequenced in a study of breast tumors, draining lymph nodes, adjacent tissues. TCRdb re-derived calls from the multiplex PCR reads in MiXCR, one entry per CDR3 protein. The sample lists roughly 220,000 distinct CDR3 sequences, less than 35% occurring once. Axillary draining lymph nodes of breast cancer patients supplied the node samples. Sequencing used axillary lymph node tissue. All receptors come from a female donor with breast cancer. Some clones in this sample may be carry-over from other donors' samples.

In this sample, this clonotype turned up many times. The V and J genes are TRBV20-1 and TRBJ1-6; weak D call: TRBD1 (5 bases). The CDR3 has 14 amino acids. The V and J ends lost 4 bases and 4 bases respectively, with 11 bases between them. CDR1 is DFQATT and CDR2 is SNEGSKA in the germline V gene (reference sequence). CDR3 loop: CSATGKGYNSPLHF. The CDR3 coding sequence is TGCAGTGCTACAGGGAAAGGGTATAATTCACCCCTCCACTTT.

As for this clonotype: One junction end does not reproduce the germline sequence, and a read error may be involved. V usage is TRBV7-3 and J usage is TRBJ2-5; TRBD1 is a possible D gene (8 bases). The CDR3 runs 15 residues. The germline V gene has CDR1 SGHTA and CDR2 FQGTGA. The CDR3 sequence: CASSQQGGPSETQHF. CDR3 DNA: TGTGCCAGCAGCCAACAGGGGGGGCCATCAGAGACCCAGCACTTC.

The rearrangement links TRBV10-3 to TRBJ1-4; D call uncertain. V was pared by 2 bases and J by 5 bases, with 15 bases between. Germline V gene lookup returns CDR1 ENHRY and CDR2 SYGVKD. This CDR3 comprises 16 residues. The CDR3 reads CAISEGRPLDNEKLFF. For the CDR3, the DNA is TGTGCCATCAGTGAGGGACGGCCGCTAGACAATGAAAAACTGTTTTTT.

This clonotype was observed a single time. The junction and the germline gene differ at one end; a read error may be behind it. The chain has TRBV7-9 and TRBJ1-3; D remains unclear. The germline V gene has CDR1 SEHNR and CDR2 FQNEAQ (reference sequence). The CDR3 has 11 amino acids. Here the CDR3 reads CASSQKIAIYF. CDR3 DNA sequence: TGCGCCAGCAGCCAGAAGATCGCCATATATTTT.

In its sample, this clonotype was seen a few times. The rearrangement links TRBV6-1 to TRBJ1-5; no reliable D call. This CDR3 is built from 18 residues. V lost 2 bases and J lost 0, with 17 bases in between. CDR1 and CDR2 from the germline V gene are MNHNS and SASEGT. Written as DNA, the CDR3 is TGTGCCAGCAGTGAATTCCCTCCCTGGACCCCTAGCAATCAGCCCCAGCATTTT. Translation: CASSEFPPWTPSNQPQHF.

This clonotype was detected a few times. A much bigger clone sits one base away, suggesting this may be a read error. The CDR3 carries no conserved terminal phenylalanine or tryptophan, so it likely arises from a read error. The chain employs TRBV19 and TRBJ1-2, with TRBD1 matching over 10 bases. There are 16 residues in the CDR3. Germline CDR1 and CDR2: LNHDA and SQIVND (reference sequence). The V and J ends lost 4 bases and 5 bases, in that order; junction bases with no gene match: 10. CDR3: CASSTPRDRGRYGYTS. CDR3 sequence (DNA): TGTGCCAGTAGTACACCCCGGGACAGGGGAAGATATGGCTACACCTCC.